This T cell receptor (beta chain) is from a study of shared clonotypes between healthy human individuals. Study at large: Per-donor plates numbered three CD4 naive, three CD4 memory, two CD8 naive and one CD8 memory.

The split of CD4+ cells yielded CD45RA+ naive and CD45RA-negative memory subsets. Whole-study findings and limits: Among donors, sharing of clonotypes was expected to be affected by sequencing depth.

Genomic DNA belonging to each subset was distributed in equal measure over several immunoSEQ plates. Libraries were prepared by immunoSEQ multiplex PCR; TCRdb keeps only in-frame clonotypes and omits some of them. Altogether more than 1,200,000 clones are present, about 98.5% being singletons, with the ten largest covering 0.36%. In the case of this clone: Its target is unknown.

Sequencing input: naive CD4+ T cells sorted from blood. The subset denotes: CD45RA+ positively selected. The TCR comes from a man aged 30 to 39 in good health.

For the CDR3, the DNA is TGTGCCAGCACCGGCTTCGGGACACTCAGTGGGAACACTGAAGCTTTCTTT. This sequence encodes CASTGFGTLSGNTEAFF. The V gene is TRBV28, the J gene TRBJ1-1, with TRBD1 as a possible D gene (6 bases). The CDR3 has 17 amino acids. CDR1 and CDR2 from the germline V gene are MDHEN and SYDVKM. Trimming left V 7 bases short and J 1 base short, with 22 bases between.